These 14 T cell receptor beta chains originate from one sample sequenced in a study of technical replicates of blood from a few donors. Sequencing used immunoSEQ multiplex PCR; TCRdb keeps in-frame clones, though not all of them. Of over 70,000 clones listed, 95% are singletons. The source material was T cells isolated from PBMCs. The source of these receptors is a human donor in good health.

The chain joins TRBV27 to TRBJ2-3; D is unclear. Germline V gene data show CDR1 as MNHEY and CDR2 as SMNVEV (reference sequence). This CDR3 is built from 16 residues. The ends were cut back, 2 bases at V and 0 bases at J, with 12 bases in the middle. Here the CDR3 reads CASSLEARASTDTQYF. Written as DNA, the CDR3 is TGTGCCAGCAGTTTAGAAGCGCGCGCTAGCACAGATACGCAGTATTTT.

This chain connects TRBV29-1 to TRBJ1-2; D perhaps matches TRBD1 (5 bases). V lost 3 bases, J lost 5 bases, and 7 bases lay in between. Germline CDR1 SQVTM, CDR2 ANQGSEA. The CDR3 has 11 residues. The CDR3 protein is CSVDGGYGYTF. In DNA form, the CDR3 reads TGCAGCGTTGATGGGGGGTATGGCTACACCTTC.

The chain employs TRBV18 and TRBJ1-1; 11 nucleotides align to TRBD1. The CDR3 is 16 residues long. CDR1 KGHSH and CDR2 LQKENI come from the germline V gene. V was pared by 6 bases and J by 1 base, with 7 bases of the junction left unmatched. Here the CDR3 reads CASSLGTGGQNTEAFF. DNA for the CDR3: TGTGCCAGCTCGCTTGGGACAGGGGGGCAGAACACTGAAGCTTTCTTT.

The chain joins TRBV27 to TRBJ1-1; D ambiguous. Germline V gene data show CDR1 as MNHEY and CDR2 as SMNVEV (reference sequence). Trimming left V 5 bases short and J 1 base short, with 11 bases between. The CDR3 length is 14 residues. Here the CDR3 DNA reads TGTGCCAGCAGTGTAGGATCGGGGAACACTGAAGCTTTCTTT. Its translation: CASSVGSGNTEAFF.

V gene TRBV15 combines with J gene TRBJ1-5; no firm D call. Germline loops: CDR1 LNHNV, CDR2 YYDKDF (reference sequence). The germline V and J ends were trimmed by 0 bases and 7 bases, with 16 bases remaining between them. The CDR3 sequence is 16 residues long. CDR3 sequence reads: CATSRDRVVKAQPQHF. The CDR3 DNA reads as TGTGCCACCAGCAGAGATCGGGTAGTAAAGGCCCAGCCCCAGCATTTT.

In its sample, this clone was seen a few times. This rearrangement joins TRBV4-2 to TRBJ1-1, with no clear D. Trimming removed 2 bases at V and 0 bases at J, with 10 bases between. This CDR3 has 15 residues. Germline V gives CDR1 LGHNA, CDR2 YNFKEQ. CDR3 loop: CASSQREGMNTEAFF. In DNA, the CDR3 is TGTGCCAGCAGCCAACGCGAGGGCATGAACACTGAAGCTTTCTTT.

The J gene is TRBJ2-4, the V gene TRBV19, with 13 bases that match TRBD2. Germline CDR1 reads LNHDA; CDR2 reads SQIVND (reference sequence). CDR3 size: 17 residues. V trimming: 5 bases; J trimming: 3 bases; junction bases outside the gene matches: 7. The CDR3 DNA is TGTGCCAGTAGTCCCCCCGGGACTAGCGGGGACAAAAACATTCAGTACTTC. This sequence encodes CASSPPGTSGDKNIQYF.

The chain employs TRBV28 and TRBJ1-3, with D hard to call. The V end lost 4 bases, the J end lost 4 bases, and 11 bases lay between the germline ends. The CDR3 covers 14 residues. Germline assignment: CDR1 MDHEN and CDR2 SYDVKM. This CDR3 is CASSSRPMGNTIYF. The CDR3 DNA sequence: TGTGCCAGCAGTTCCAGGCCGATGGGAAACACCATATATTTT.

The CDR3 DNA follows: TGTGCCGCAGGTGAGCAGTTCTTC. This codes for CAAGEQFF. The genes are TRBV10-3 and TRBJ2-1, with D unclear. Germline V CDR1 and CDR2: ENHRY, SYGVKD. The CDR3 runs 8 residues. Deletions cut 11 bases from V and 9 bases from J, with 5 bases between.

The genes are TRBV6-5 and TRBJ1-2; D is undetermined. The CDR3 sequence is 13 residues long. V was trimmed by 11 bases and J by 4 bases, leaving 17 bases between them. Germline CDR1 MNHEY, CDR2 SVGAGI. CDR3 region: CACKMGRPYGYTF. DNA of the CDR3: TGTGCCTGCAAAATGGGCCGCCCCTATGGCTACACCTTC.

CDR3 coding DNA: TGTGCCAGCAGCCAAGTTACAGAAACCTATGGCTACACCTTC. It translates to CASSQVTETYGYTF. The gene calls are TRBV4-2 and TRBJ1-2; D gene uncertain. The CDR3 sequence is 14 residues long. V was shortened by 1 base and J by 4 bases, with 10 bases between the two germline ends. Germline assignment: CDR1 LGHNA and CDR2 YNFKEQ.

The V call is TRBV5-1, the J call TRBJ1-1; D ambiguous. Germline CDR1 reads SGHRS; CDR2 reads YFSETQ. This CDR3 has 14 residues. V gave up 4 bases and J gave up 0 bases, with 10 bases separating them. The CDR3 bases are TGCGCCAGCAGCCCGCTAGCCATGAACACTGAAGCTTTCTTT. Translation gives CASSPLAMNTEAFF.

This chain joins TRBV28 and TRBJ1-2; D is perhaps TRBD1 (5 bases). CDR3 length: 13 amino acids. The V end was cut by 9 bases, the J end by 3 bases, with 14 bases between. The germline V gene encodes CDR1 MDHEN and CDR2 SYDVKM. The CDR3 bases are TGTGCCAGTCAACTGGGGGGTTACTATGGCTACACCTTC. This gives the protein CASQLGGYYGYTF.

As DNA, the CDR3 is TGTGCCAGCAGTTATCAGGACGCACGGGAGGAGACCCAGTACTTC. This codes for CASSYQDAREETQYF. The V gene is TRBV6-5, the J gene TRBJ2-5; tentative D call: TRBD2 (6 bases). The V gene's germline CDR1 is MNHEY and CDR2 SVGAGI. The CDR3 is 15 residues long. Trimming took off 3 bases at V and 5 bases at J, with 16 bases between the two ends.